These 13 T cell receptor beta chains were all obtained from the same sample, sequenced in a study of pediatric ulcerative colitis (dated 2019 in TCRdb). During colonoscopy, one to two rectal pinch biopsies were obtained for research purposes. Library creation used the immunoSEQ multiplex PCR assay. TCRdb obtained this table from immuneACCESS and retained in-frame rearrangements with V and J assigned. These tables miss some clones; where compared with another copy, unresolved V genes account for less than half of the shortfall, and the remainder is unexplained. The sample has about 16,000 clones on record, roughly three quarters of them singletons. About 7.6% of the sample belongs to the ten largest clones. Sequencing was done on a sample of gut tissue. Receptor source: a boy aged 5-17 years who was a control in a study of pediatric ulcerative colitis.

The V gene is TRBV13, the J gene TRBJ2-7; 7 bases are shared with TRBD1. Germline-derived CDR1 and CDR2 are PRHDT and FYEKMQ (reference sequence). The CDR3 is made up of 13 amino acids. Trimming at V came to 7 bases and at J to 6 bases, leaving 9 bases not matched to a gene. The CDR3 region has the DNA TGTGCCAGCATGTACGAGGGGGCACGCGAGCAGTACTTC. Protein product: CASMYEGAREQYF.

DNA for the CDR3: TGTGCCAGCAGTTACGGACAGGGGTGGTTCTTT. Its translation: CASSYGQGWFF. The rearrangement joins TRBV6-5 to TRBJ1-1, with TRBD1 identical over 9 bases. V trimming: 2 bases; J trimming: 14 bases; junction bases outside the gene matches: 3. This CDR3 has 11 amino acids. Germline V CDR1 and CDR2: MNHEY, SVGAGI.

This clone was recorded a few times. The chain employs TRBV5-1 and TRBJ1-3; D is unclear. The CDR3 spans 14 residues. V gave up 1 base and J gave up 4 bases, with 9 bases separating them. Per the germline V gene, CDR1 is SGHRS and CDR2 is YFSETQ. The DNA for the CDR3 is TGCGCCAGCAGCTTGACAGTGGGAGGAAACACCATATATTTT. Its translation is CASSLTVGGNTIYF.

V gene TRBV29-1 combines with J gene TRBJ2-7, with 9 bases identical to TRBD1. Germline V CDR1 and CDR2: SQVTM, ANQGSEA. This CDR3 spans 12 amino acids. Trimming removed 7 bases from V and 5 bases from J; junction bases left unmatched: 6. This CDR3 reads CSAGTGSDEQYF. DNA for the CDR3: TGCAGCGCCGGGACAGGGAGCGACGAGCAGTACTTC.

The chain uses TRBV19 and TRBJ2-1; TRBD1 or TRBD2 may be the D gene (5 bases each). Germline V lookup: CDR1 LNHDA, CDR2 SQIVND (reference sequence). V was pared by 7 bases and J by 6 bases, with 19 bases between. The CDR3 spans 15 residues. The CDR3 nucleotides are TGTGCCAGTAAGGAGGCCAGTTGGGACCCCAATGAGCAGTTCTTC. Translation: CASKEASWDPNEQFF.

The genes are TRBV5-6 and TRBJ2-7, with D uncertain. This CDR3 is 12 amino acids long. Trimming shortened V by 3 bases and J by 5 bases, and 9 bases separated the two germline ends. Germline loops: CDR1 SGHDT, CDR2 YYEEEE. CDR3 coding DNA: TGTGCCAGCAGCTGGGTCGAACACGAGCAGTACTTC. This translates into CASSWVEHEQYF.

V gene TRBV2 combines with J gene TRBJ2-3; D possibly uses TRBD1 or TRBD2 (5 bases each). The CDR3 is made up of 18 amino acids. Trimming took 5 bases from V and 2 from J, leaving 23 bases between them. Looked up from germline, CDR1 is SNHLY and CDR2 is FYNNEI. This CDR3 is CASSSNLGVGAPTDTQYF. The CDR3 nucleotides read TGTGCCAGCAGTTCTAATCTCGGCGTCGGGGCACCCACAGATACGCAGTATTTT.

This chain uses TRBV14 with TRBJ1-6; D is ambiguous. The germline gives CDR1 SGHDN, CDR2 FVKESK. The CDR3 runs 12 residues. Deletions cut 5 bases from V and 3 bases from J, with 2 bases between. The CDR3 DNA reads TGTGCCAGCAGCTACTATAATTCACCCCTCCACTTT. The encoded protein is CASSYYNSPLHF.

The chain links TRBV7-9 to TRBJ1-2, with 7 bases aligning to TRBD1. This CDR3 comprises 14 residues. Germline V gene sequence: CDR1 SEHNR, CDR2 FQNEAQ (reference sequence). The V segment lost 7 bases and the J segment 0 bases; nucleotides outside the gene matches: 5. In DNA, the CDR3 is TGTGCCAGCACCTCGACAGGGACTAACTATGGCTACACCTTC. Translating it yields CASTSTGTNYGYTF.

The chain employs TRBV28 and TRBJ2-7; 9 nucleotides agree with TRBD2. Germline V CDR1 and CDR2: MDHEN, SYDVKM. The ends lost 5 bases at V and 7 bases at J; junction bases unmatched: 12. This CDR3 comprises 15 residues. Written as DNA, the CDR3 is TGTGCCAGCAGTGCGGGAGGGGGGGGAAAAAGGGAGCAGTACTTC. It yields the protein CASSAGGGGKREQYF.

This clone has more than one count but fewer than ten. The chain couples TRBV10-1 to TRBJ1-3, with D possibly matching TRBD1 (6 bases). The CDR3 loop spans 14 amino acids. Deletions cut 5 bases from V and 2 bases from J, with 10 bases between. Germline V gives CDR1 WNHNN, CDR2 SYGVQD (reference sequence). The CDR3: CASSRQGTGNTIYF. CDR3 nucleotides: TGCGCCAGCAGTCGGCAGGGGACTGGAAACACCATATATTTT.

The chain is built from TRBV21-1 and TRBJ1-2; no DNA check was done on the table's D call, TRBD1. TRBV21-1 is given as a pseudogene. This CDR3 spans 17 amino acids. CDR3 sequence (DNA): TGTGCCATCGAAAAAGACCACCGGGACAGGGAAGTGGGTGGCTACACCTTC. It encodes CAIEKDHRDREVGGYTF.

The V gene is TRBV7-2, the J gene TRBJ1-1; perhaps TRBD1 as D (5 bases). Trimming shortened V by 8 bases and J by 1 base, and 11 bases separated the two germline ends. The CDR3 sequence is 13 residues long. The germline V gene has CDR1 SGHTA and CDR2 FQGNSA. CDR3 coding DNA: TGTGCCAGCGGAGGACAATGGAACACTGAAGCTTTCTTT. It translates to CASGGQWNTEAFF.